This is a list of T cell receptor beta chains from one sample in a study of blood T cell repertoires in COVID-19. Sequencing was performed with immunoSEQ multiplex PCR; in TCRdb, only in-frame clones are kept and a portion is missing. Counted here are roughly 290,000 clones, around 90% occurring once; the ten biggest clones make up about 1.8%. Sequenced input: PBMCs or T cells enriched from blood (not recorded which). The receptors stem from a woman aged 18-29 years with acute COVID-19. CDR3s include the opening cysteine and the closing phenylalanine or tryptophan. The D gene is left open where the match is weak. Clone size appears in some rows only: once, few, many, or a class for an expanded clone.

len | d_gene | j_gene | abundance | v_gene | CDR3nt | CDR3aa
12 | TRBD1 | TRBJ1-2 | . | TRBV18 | TGTGCCAGCTCATCTACAGGGGGTGGCTACACCTTC | CASSSTGGGYTF
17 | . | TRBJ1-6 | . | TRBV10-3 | TGTGCCATCAGTGGGGACGGGGGGAGCTCCTATAATTCACCCCTCCACTTT | CAISGDGGSSYNSPLHF
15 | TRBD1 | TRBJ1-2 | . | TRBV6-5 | TGTGCCAGCAGTTATTGGACAGGACTGAACTATGGCTACACCTTC | CASSYWTGLNYGYTF
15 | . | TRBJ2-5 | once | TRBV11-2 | TGTGCCAGCAGCACTCAAGGGGGGGACCAAGAGACCCAGTACTTC | CASSTQGGDQETQYF
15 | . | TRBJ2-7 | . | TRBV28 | TGTGCCAGCAGTACGCCCGCCCGAGCCACCTACGAGCAGTACTTC | CASSTPARATYEQYF
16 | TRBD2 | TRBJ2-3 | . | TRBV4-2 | TGTGCCAGCAGCCAAGCGGGTAGCGGGAGCGCAGATACGCAGTATTTT | CASSQAGSGSADTQYF
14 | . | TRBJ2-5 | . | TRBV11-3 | TGTGCCAGCAGCAAGGGGGGGAACCAAGAGACCCAGTACTTC | CASSKGGNQETQYF
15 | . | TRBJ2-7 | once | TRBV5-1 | TGCGCCAGCAGCGCCCGACTAGTTCCCCAGCTCGAGCAGTACTTC | CASSARLVPQLEQYF
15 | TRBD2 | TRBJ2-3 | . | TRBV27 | TGTGCCAGCAGCCGACTAGCGGGAATAGCAGATACGCAGTATTTT | CASSRLAGIADTQYF
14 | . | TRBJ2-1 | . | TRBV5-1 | TGCGCCAGCAGAAGGCAGGGGACGTACAATGAGCAGTTCTTC | CASRRQGTYNEQFF
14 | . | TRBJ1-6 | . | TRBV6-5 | TGTGCCAGCAGGTTGGACACCTATAATTCACCCCTCCACTTT | CASRLDTYNSPLHF
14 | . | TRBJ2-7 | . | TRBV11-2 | TGTGCCAGCAGCTTAGTCGGGGTGCGGTACGAGCAGTACTTC | CASSLVGVRYEQYF
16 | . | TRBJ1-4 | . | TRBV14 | TGTGCCAGCAGCCAAGTGGTCATACCCGCGTTGGAAAAACTGTTTTTT | CASSQVVIPALEKLFF
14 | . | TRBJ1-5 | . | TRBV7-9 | TGTGCCAGCAGCCCATTCGGAGTAATGGAGCCCCAGCATTTT | CASSPFGVMEPQHF
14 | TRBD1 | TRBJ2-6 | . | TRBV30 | TGTGCCTGGAGTGTACAGGGACAGGGAATCGTCCTGACTTTC | CAWSVQGQGIVLTF
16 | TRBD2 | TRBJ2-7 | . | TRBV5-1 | TGCGCCAGCAGCTTGGCGAGCGGGAGGTCTTCCTACGAGCAGTACTTC | CASSLASGRSSYEQYF
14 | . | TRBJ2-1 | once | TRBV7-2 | TGTGCCAGCAGCCCAAGGGGACTTTACAATGAGCAGTTCTTC | CASSPRGLYNEQFF
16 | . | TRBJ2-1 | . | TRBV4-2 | TGTGCCAGCAGCCAAGATGGTAGCGGCTCCTACAATGAGCAGTTCTTC | CASSQDGSGSYNEQFF
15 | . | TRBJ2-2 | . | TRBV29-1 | TGCAGCACGGGTACCCAGGGAGGTAACACCGGGGAGCTGTTTTTT | CSTGTQGGNTGELFF
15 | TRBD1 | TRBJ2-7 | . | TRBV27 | TGTGCCAGCAGTCCCCGGGACAGGGGGCCCTACGAGCAGTACTTC | CASSPRDRGPYEQYF
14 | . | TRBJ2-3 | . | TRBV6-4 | TGTGCCAGCAGTGATTTTCGTTCGGGAGATACGCAGTATTTT | CASSDFRSGDTQYF
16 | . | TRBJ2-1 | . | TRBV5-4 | TGTGCCAGCAGCTTGGGTAGTTTCTACCCGGGAGATGAGCAGTTCTTC | CASSLGSFYPGDEQFF
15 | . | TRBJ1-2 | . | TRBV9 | TGTGCCAGCAGCGTAGGAGCAGGACAAGGCTATGGCTACACCTTC | CASSVGAGQGYGYTF
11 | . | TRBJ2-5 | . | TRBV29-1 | TGCAGCGCCCTGCAGCGAGAGACCCAGTACTTC | CSALQRETQYF
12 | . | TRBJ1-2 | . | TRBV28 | TGTGCCAGCAGACCAGGGTCCAAAGGCTACACCTTC | CASRPGSKGYTF
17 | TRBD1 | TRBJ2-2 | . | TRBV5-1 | TGCGCCAGCAGGCGCGGGACAGGGACCGCGAACACCGGGGAGCTGTTTTTT | CASRRGTGTANTGELFF
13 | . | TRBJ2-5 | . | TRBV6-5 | TGTGCCAGCTCGTCGCTGGGGAGAGAGACCCAGTACTTC | CASSSLGRETQYF
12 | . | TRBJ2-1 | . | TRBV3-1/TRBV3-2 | TGTGCCAGCAGCAGAACAGGGAATGAGCAGTTCTTC | CASSRTGNEQFF
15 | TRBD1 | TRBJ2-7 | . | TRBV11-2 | TGTGCCAGCAGCCGAGTCGGACAGGGGTACTACGAGCAGTACTTC | CASSRVGQGYYEQYF
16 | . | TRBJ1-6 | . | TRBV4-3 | TGCGCCAGCAGCCAAGGCGCCAGGCAAAATAATTCACCCCTCCACTTT | CASSQGARQNNSPLHF
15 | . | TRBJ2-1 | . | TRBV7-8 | TGTGCCAGCAGCTTGACAGGTAGCTCCTACAATGAGCAGTTCTTC | CASSLTGSSYNEQFF
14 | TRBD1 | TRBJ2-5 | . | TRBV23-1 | TGCGCCAGCAGTCAAAGGACAGGGGGCGAGACCCAGTACTTC | CASSQRTGGETQYF
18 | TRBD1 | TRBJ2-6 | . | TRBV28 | TGTGCCAGTACTTTAACCGGGACAGGGGGCTCTGGGGCCAACGTCCTGACTTTC | CASTLTGTGGSGANVLTF
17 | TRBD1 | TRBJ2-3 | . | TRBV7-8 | TGTGCCAGCAGCTTAGCGCAGGGGGCCCTATTCACAGATACGCAGTATTTT | CASSLAQGALFTDTQYF
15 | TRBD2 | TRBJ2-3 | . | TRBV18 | TGTGCCAGCTCACCAGGGGGAGGGCCATCAGATACGCAGTATTTT | CASSPGGGPSDTQYF
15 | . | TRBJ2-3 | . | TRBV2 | TGTGCCAGCAGTGAGACTAGGACGGGCACAGATACGCAGTATTTT | CASSETRTGTDTQYF
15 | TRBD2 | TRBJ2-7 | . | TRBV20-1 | TGCAGTGCTAGTCCTGGGACTAGCGGGAATTTCGGGCAGTACTTC | CSASPGTSGNFGQYF